The T cell receptor beta chain described here comes from a study of regulatory T cells in long-lasting Graves disease (dated by TCRdb to the early 2020s). Study-level background: Patients with newly diagnosed Graves' disease had been on antithyroid drugs for under 3 months. Patients with persistent Graves' disease were compared with patients with newly diagnosed Graves' disease using TCR sequencing and RNA sequencing of peripheral blood. The study took place in China and was registered as a clinical trial. A total of roughly 33 samples underwent TCR sequencing: some 13 from persistent and about 20 from newly diagnosed Graves' disease patients. Broad study findings and their caveats: Peripheral blood alone was examined, since thyroid tissue, which constituted the primary lesion, could not be accessed. Persistent disease showed preferential use of TRBV28, TRBJ1-2 and TRBJ2-5, whereas newly diagnosed disease favored TRBV20-1 and TRBJ2-1. The authors noted that the small sample size was a limitation that may lower accuracy. Compared with newly diagnosed patients, persistent Graves' disease patients had lower TCR Shannon entropy and fewer highly expanded clones, which suggests clonal expansion. Only the TCR beta chain was sequenced and analyzed. A larger number of public clonotypes was shared among persistent patients (approximately 2,600) than among newly diagnosed patients (around 870).

The CDR3, cysteine through phenylalanine, is 14 amino acids long. The entry retains the CDR3 DNA only, 42 bases that are in frame from base 1. CDR1 and CDR2 are read off the germline V gene as KGHSY and FQNENV. V drops 3 bases and J drops 5 bases, leaving 14 bases in between. Library method: multiplex PCR. This sample was sequenced with an Illumina HiSeq 4000. TCR beta libraries were built with iRepertoire HTBI primers and Arm-PCR amplification of CDR3 regions. Gel purification was performed on PCR products prior to sequencing. As for how the authors treated the data: Gene usage analysis of CDR3 amino acid clonotypes relied on the approximately 60 TRBV and 12 to 15 TRBJ segments identified across samples. COPE and FqMerger were used to merge the filtered high-quality paired reads into contigs. BLAST was used to align contigs to the IMGT TRBV, TRBD and TRBJ reference genes, and CDR3 was defined following IMGT. Highly expanded clones were defined as clonotypes with a frequency above 0.1%. Repertoire diversity was measured by Shannon entropy, and V-J evenness by the Gini coefficient. Public clonotypes were defined as clonotypes shared by more than one individual. TCRdb trimmed the raw reads at Q25, called clones with MiXCR and kept productive beta chains. Each entry is one CDR3 protein sequence, shown with its most common DNA and genes. The V and J calls were determined by TCRdb, not by the authors. The sample table holds around 250,000 distinct CDR3 sequences, of which around 21% were seen once. Jointly, the top ten make up approximately 13% of the sample.

The sample holds many counts of this clonotype. It has no known antigen specificity. Base qualities are not at hand, and no much larger clone is one base apart. This specimen's time point label, per the study, means: newly diagnosed GD, antithyroid drugs for less than 3 months. For both TCR sequencing and RNA sequencing, RNA was extracted from PBMCs in TRIzol. The diagnosis of Graves' disease was made according to American Thyroid Association guidelines. The patients came from an endocrinology department in Xi'an, China. Each patient gave 8.5 to 9.5 milliliters of peripheral blood, collected in an EDTA anticoagulant tube. PBMCs were isolated by Ficoll Paque Plus density gradient separation without further T cell sorting. An Agilent 2100 Bioanalyzer and agarose gel were used to assess RNA quality, and a NanoDrop 2000 was used to measure RNA concentration.

The chain joins TRBV16 to TRBJ2-7; there is no confident call for the D gene. Specimen: peripheral blood mononuclear cells (PBMCs), collected at new diagnosis, from a patient treated with antithyroid drugs. The receptor comes from a female donor with Graves disease. The CDR3 region has the sequence CASSQSRSKNEQYF. The nucleotide sequence is given as TGTGCCAGCAGCCAGAGCAGGTCTAAGAACGAGCAGTACTTC.